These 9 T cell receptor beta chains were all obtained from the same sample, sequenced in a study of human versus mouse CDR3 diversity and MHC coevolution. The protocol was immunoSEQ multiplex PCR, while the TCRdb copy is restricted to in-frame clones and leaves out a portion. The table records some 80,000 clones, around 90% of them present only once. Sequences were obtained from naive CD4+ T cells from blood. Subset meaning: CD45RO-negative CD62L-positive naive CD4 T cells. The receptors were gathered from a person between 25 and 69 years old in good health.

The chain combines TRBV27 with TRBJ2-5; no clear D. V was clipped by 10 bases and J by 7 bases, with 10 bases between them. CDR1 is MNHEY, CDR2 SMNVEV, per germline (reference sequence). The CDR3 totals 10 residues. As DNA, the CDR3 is TGTGCCACTGCCCCGGGGACCCAGTACTTC. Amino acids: CATAPGTQYF.

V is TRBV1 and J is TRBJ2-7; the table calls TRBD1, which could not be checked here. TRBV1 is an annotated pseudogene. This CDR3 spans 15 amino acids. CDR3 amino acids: CTSSQDQTGPEEQYF. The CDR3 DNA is TGCACCAGCAGCCAAGATCAGACAGGGCCGGAGGAGCAGTACTTC.

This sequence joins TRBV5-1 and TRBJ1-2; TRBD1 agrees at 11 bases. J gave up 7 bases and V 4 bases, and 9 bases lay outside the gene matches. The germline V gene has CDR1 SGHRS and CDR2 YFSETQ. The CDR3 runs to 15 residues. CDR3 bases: TGCGCCAGCAGCCCGGGGACAGGGGGAATGGGTGGCTACACCTTC. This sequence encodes CASSPGTGGMGGYTF.

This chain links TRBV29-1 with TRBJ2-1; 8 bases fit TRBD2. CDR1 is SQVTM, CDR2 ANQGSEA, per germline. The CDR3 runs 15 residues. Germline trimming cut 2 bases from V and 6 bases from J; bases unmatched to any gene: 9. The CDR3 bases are TGCAGCGTTGAAAGAGGTGGCGGGGGGCTCAATGAGCAGTTCTTC. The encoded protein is CSVERGGGGLNEQFF.

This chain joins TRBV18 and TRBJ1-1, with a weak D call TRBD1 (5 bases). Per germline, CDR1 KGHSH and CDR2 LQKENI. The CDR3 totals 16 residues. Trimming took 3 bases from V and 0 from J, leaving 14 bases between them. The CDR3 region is CASSPRQTDMNTEAFF. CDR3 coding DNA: TGTGCCAGCTCACCGAGACAGACAGACATGAACACTGAAGCTTTCTTT.

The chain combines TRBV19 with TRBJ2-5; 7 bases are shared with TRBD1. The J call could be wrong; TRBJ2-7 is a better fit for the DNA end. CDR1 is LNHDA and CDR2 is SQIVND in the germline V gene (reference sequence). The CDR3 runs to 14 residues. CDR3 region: CASSIATGTYEQYF. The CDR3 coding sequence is TGTGCCAGTAGTATAGCGACAGGGACGTACGAGCAGTACTTC.

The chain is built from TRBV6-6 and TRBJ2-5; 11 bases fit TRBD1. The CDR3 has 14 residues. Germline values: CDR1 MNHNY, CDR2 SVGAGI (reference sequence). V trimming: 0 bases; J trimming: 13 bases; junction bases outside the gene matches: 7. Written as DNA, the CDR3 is TGTGCCAGCAGTTACTCAGGACAGGGGGCTGGGATGTACTTC. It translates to CASSYSGQGAGMYF.

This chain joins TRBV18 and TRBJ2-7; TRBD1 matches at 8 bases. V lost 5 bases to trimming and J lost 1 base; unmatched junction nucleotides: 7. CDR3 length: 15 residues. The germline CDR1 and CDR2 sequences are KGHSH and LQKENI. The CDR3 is CASSSQGASSYEQYF. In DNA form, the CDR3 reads TGTGCCAGCTCAAGTCAGGGGGCCTCTTCCTACGAGCAGTACTTC.

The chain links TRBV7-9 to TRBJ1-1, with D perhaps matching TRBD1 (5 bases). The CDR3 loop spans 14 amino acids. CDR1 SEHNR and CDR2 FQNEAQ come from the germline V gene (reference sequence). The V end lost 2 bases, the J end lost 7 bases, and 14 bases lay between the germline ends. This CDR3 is CASSLSRTYDEAFF. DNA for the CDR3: TGTGCCAGCAGCTTATCCCGGACATATGATGAAGCTTTCTTT.